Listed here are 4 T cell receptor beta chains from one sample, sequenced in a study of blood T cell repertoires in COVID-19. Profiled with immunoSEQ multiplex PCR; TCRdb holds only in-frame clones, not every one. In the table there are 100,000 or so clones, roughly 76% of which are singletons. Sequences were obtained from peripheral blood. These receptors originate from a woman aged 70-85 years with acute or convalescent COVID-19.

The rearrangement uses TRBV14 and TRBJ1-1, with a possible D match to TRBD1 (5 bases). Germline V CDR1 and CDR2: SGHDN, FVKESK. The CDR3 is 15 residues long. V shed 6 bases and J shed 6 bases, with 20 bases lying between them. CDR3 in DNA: TGTGCCAGCAGGCTAAGGAGCACCGACAGCGCTGAAGCTTTCTTT. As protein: CASRLRSTDSAEAFF.

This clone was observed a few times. CDR3 region: CASSETGNTEAFF. DNA for the CDR3: TGTGCCAGCTCGGAGACAGGGAACACTGAAGCTTTCTTT. The rearrangement uses TRBV18 and TRBJ1-1; a weak D match, TRBD1 (6 bases). CDR1 is KGHSH and CDR2 is LQKENI in the germline V gene. Trimming removed 6 bases at V and 1 base at J, with 9 bases between. The CDR3 sequence is 13 residues long.

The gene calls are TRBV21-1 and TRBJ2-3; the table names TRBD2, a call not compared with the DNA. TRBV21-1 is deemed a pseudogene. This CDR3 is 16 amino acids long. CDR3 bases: TGTGCCAGCAGCAAAGCTGAGCGGGGGCGCACAGATACGCAGTATTTT. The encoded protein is CASSKAERGRTDTQYF.

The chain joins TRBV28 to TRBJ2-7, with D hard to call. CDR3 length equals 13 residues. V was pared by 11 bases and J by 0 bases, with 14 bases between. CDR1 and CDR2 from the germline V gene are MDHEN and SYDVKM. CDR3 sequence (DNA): TGTGCCTCCCGGGTCAGCGTCTCCTACGAGCAGTACTTC. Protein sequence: CASRVSVSYEQYF.